This TCR beta chain was sequenced in a study of cytomegalovirus exposure and HLA in healthy donors. Overall study results and limits: CMV antigen specificity of a few CMV-associated chains was confirmed in vitro. Cytomegalovirus association was listed for roughly 160 TCR beta chains.

V was clipped by 5 bases and J by 4 bases; unmatched bases: 9. The CDR3 runs to 16 residues. From germline, CDR1 is SGHTA and CDR2 FQGNSA. Measured with immunoSEQ multiplex PCR; TCRdb has only the in-frame clones, and not every one. Of approximately 54,000 clones listed, approximately 89% were seen once; the top ten hold 8.4%. Note on this clone: Its antigen is not identified.

This TCR derives from a young woman in good health and CMV-seropositive. The sample consisted of PBMCs. The chain employs TRBV7-2 and TRBJ2-1; 9 positions match TRBD2. DNA of the CDR3: TGTGCCAGCAGCCCCGGGTCTAGCGGGGATTACAATGAGCAGTTCTTC. Amino acid sequence: CASSPGSSGDYNEQFF.